These 8 T cell receptor beta chains share one sample of origin, sequenced in a study of T cell changes during pregnancy in multiple sclerosis. TCRdb's copy holds only in-frame clones and misses some; the assay was immunoSEQ multiplex PCR. Of 100,000 to 150,000 clones in the sample, 93% are singletons; the top ten hold less than 7.5%. This specimen was peripheral blood, taken before pregnancy. Receptors originate from a female donor with multiple sclerosis, enrolled in a pregnancy study.

The genes are TRBV19 and TRBJ2-3; D may be TRBD2 (5 bases). Germline CDR1 reads LNHDA; CDR2 reads SQIVND (reference sequence). Trimming took off 3 bases at V and 1 base at J, with 20 bases between the two ends. The CDR3 sequence is 18 residues long. Here the CDR3 DNA reads TGTGCCAGTAGTATGGTCCCCCTACGCCCGAGGGGCACAGATACGCAGTATTTT. This translates into CASSMVPLRPRGTDTQYF.

This chain joins TRBV7-9 and TRBJ2-2, with D hard to call. Germline lookup yields CDR1 SEHNR and CDR2 FQNEAQ (reference sequence). Trimming removed 10 bases at V and 0 bases at J, with 6 bases between. The CDR3 consists of 12 residues. CDR3 nucleotides: TGTGCCATTGACACGAACACCGGGGAGCTGTTTTTT. This codes for CAIDTNTGELFF. Drawing the rest from reference TRBV7-9 and TRBJ2-2, the complete variable domain is DTGVSQNPRHKITKRGQNVTFRCDPISEHNRLYWYRQTLGQGPEFLTYFQNEAQLEKSRLLSDRFSAERPKGSFSTLEIQRTEQGDSAMYLCAIDTNTGELFFGEGSRLTVL.

The chain is built from TRBV10-3 and TRBJ1-2; TRBD1 matches 9 bases. V gave up 7 bases and J gave up 8 bases; unmatched junction bases: 8. Germline CDR1 ENHRY, CDR2 SYGVKD. The CDR3 extends over 13 amino acids. This CDR3 is CAITTGTGNGYTF. The CDR3, as DNA: TGTGCCATCACCACCGGGACAGGGAACGGCTACACCTTC.

The rearrangement links TRBV7-2 to TRBJ2-3; 8 nucleotides match TRBD1. The V segment lost 5 bases and the J segment 1 base; nucleotides outside the gene matches: 5. The CDR3 loop spans 15 amino acids. The germline V gene encodes CDR1 SGHTA and CDR2 FQGNSA. CDR3 DNA: TGTGCCAGCAGCCAAGACAGGGGCGGCACAGATACGCAGTATTTT. Protein: CASSQDRGGTDTQYF.

CDR3 sequence: CASSSGLNTEAFF. CDR3 nucleotides: TGTGCCAGCTCTTCAGGGTTGAACACTGAAGCTTTCTTT. The chain is built from TRBV18 and TRBJ1-1; a weak D match, TRBD1 (5 bases). The CDR3 covers 13 residues. Trimming left V 6 bases short and J 0 bases short, with 8 bases between. Germline-derived CDR1 and CDR2 are KGHSH and LQKENI.

Written as DNA, the CDR3 is TGTGCCAGCAGCTTGGGTTTGGGTAGCGGGGGCCTCAGCACAGATACGCAGTATTTT. Amino acids: CASSLGLGSGGLSTDTQYF. This chain links TRBV5-4 with TRBJ2-3; 9 bases align to TRBD2. Germline-derived CDR1 and CDR2 are SGHNT and YYREEE (reference sequence). The V segment lost 0 bases and the J segment 0 bases; nucleotides outside the gene matches: 11. The CDR3 spans 19 residues. Together with reference TRBV5-4 and TRBJ2-3, the CDR3 gives the full variable domain: ETGVTQSPTHLIKTRGQQVTLRCSSQSGHNTVSWYQQALGQGPQFIFQYYREEENGRGNFPPRFSGLQFPNYSSELNVNALELDDSALYLCASSLGLGSGGLSTDTQYFGPGTRLTVL.

The chain carries TRBV29-1 and TRBJ2-7, with 10 bases that match TRBD2. The J segment lost 2 bases and the V segment lost 5 bases, leaving 0 bases of the junction unmatched. The CDR3 sequence is 12 residues long. CDR1 is SQVTM, CDR2 ANQGSEA, per germline. DNA of the CDR3: TGCAGCGTTACTAGCGGGACCTACGAGCAGTACTTC. Its protein is CSVTSGTYEQYF.

The CDR3 is CASSLGESSYEQYF. In DNA form, the CDR3 reads TGTGCCAGCAGCTTAGGGGAGAGCTCCTACGAGCAGTACTTC. The V call is TRBV7-2, the J call TRBJ2-7, with a tentative D call TRBD2 (5 bases). V was cut by 1 base and J by 0 bases, with 7 bases left in between. Germline CDR1 and CDR2: SGHTA and FQGNSA. The CDR3 is made up of 14 amino acids. Supplemented by reference TRBV7-2 and TRBJ2-7, the full variable domain reads GAGVSQSPSNKVTEKGKDVELRCDPISGHTALYWYRQSLGQGLEFLIYFQGNSAPDKSGLPSDRFSAERTGGSVSTLTIQRTQQEDSAVYLCASSLGESSYEQYFGPGTRLTVT.